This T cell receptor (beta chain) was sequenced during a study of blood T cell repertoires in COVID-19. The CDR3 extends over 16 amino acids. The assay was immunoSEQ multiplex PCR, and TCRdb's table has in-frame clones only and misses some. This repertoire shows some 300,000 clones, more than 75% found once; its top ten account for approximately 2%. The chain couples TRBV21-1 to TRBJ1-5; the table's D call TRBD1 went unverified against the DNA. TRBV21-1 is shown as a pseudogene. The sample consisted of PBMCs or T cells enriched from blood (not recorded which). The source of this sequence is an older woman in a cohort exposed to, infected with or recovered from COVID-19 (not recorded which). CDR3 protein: CASSKDPAGWDQPQHF. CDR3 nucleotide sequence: TGTGCCAGCAGCAAAGATCCCGCAGGGTGGGATCAGCCCCAGCATTTT.